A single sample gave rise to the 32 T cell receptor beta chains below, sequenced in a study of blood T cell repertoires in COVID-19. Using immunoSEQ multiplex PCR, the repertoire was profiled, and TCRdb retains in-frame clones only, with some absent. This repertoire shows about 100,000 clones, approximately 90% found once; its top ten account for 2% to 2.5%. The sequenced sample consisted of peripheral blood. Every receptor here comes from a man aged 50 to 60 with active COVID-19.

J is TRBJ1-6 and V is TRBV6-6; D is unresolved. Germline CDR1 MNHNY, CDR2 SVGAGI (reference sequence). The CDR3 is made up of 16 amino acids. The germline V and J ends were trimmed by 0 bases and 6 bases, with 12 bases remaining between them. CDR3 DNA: TGTGCCAGCAGTTACTCGGGAGGGTCTAGTAATTCACCCCTCCACTTT. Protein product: CASSYSGGSSNSPLHF.

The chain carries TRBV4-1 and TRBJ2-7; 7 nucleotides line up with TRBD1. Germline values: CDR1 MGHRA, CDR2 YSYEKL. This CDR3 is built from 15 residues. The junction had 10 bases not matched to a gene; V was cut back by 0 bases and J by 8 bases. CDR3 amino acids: CASSQEGQFTTQQYF. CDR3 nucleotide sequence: TGCGCCAGCAGCCAAGAGGGACAGTTTACGACCCAGCAGTACTTC.

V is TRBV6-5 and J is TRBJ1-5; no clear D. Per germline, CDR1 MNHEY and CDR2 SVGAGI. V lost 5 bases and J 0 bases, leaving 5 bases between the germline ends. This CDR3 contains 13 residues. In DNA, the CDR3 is TGTGCCAGCAGTCGAGATAGCAATCAGCCCCAGCATTTT. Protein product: CASSRDSNQPQHF.

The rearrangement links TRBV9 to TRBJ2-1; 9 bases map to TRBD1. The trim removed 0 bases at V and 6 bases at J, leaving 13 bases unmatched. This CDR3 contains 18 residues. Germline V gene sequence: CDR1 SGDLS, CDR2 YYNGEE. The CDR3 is CASSVVAQGARGSNEQFF. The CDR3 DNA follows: TGTGCCAGCAGCGTAGTGGCACAGGGGGCGAGGGGGAGCAATGAGCAGTTCTTC.

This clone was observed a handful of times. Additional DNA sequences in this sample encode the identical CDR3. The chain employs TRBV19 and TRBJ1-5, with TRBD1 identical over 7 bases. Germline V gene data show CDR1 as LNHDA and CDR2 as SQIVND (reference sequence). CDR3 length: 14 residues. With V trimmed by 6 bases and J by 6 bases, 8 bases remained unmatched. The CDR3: CASSRQGLGQPQHF. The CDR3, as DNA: TGTGCCAGTAGCCGACAGGGCTTGGGTCAGCCCCAGCATTTT.

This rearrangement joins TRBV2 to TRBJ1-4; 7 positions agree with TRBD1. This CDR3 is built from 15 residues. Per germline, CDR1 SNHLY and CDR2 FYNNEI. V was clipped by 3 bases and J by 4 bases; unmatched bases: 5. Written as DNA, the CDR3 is TGTGCCAGCAGTGATCCGGGACAGATTAATGAAAAACTGTTTTTT. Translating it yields CASSDPGQINEKLFF.

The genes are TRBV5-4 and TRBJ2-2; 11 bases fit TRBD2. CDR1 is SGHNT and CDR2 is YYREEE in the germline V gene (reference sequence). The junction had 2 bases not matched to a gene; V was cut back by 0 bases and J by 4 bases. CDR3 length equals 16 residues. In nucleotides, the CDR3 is TGTGCCAGCAGCTTGGATAGCGGGGGGGCCACCGGGGAGCTGTTTTTT. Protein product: CASSLDSGGATGELFF.

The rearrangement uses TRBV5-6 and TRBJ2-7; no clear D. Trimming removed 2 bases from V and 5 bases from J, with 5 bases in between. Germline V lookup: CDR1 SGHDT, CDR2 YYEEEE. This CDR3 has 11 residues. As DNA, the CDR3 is TGTGCCAGCAGCTTTTATAACGAGCAGTACTTC. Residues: CASSFYNEQYF.

The CDR3 loop reads CASSLDGVLYEKLFF. CDR3 in DNA: TGTGCCAGCAGCTTAGACGGGGTCTTGTACGAAAAACTGTTTTTT. The rearrangement joins TRBV11-2 to TRBJ1-4; D not resolved. The CDR3 sequence is 15 residues long. With 0 bases removed from V and 8 bases from J, the gap between germline ends came to 13 bases. Germline CDR1 SGHAT, CDR2 FQNNGV.

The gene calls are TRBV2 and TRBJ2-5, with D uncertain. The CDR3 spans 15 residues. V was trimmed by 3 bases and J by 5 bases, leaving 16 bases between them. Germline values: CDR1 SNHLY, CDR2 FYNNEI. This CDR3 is CASSDPPPWPETQYF. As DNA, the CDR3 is TGTGCCAGCAGTGACCCTCCACCATGGCCCGAGACCCAGTACTTC.

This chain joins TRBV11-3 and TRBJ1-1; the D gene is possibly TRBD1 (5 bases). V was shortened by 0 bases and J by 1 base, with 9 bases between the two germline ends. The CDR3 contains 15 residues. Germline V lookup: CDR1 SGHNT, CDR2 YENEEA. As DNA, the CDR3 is TGTGCCAGCAGCTTAGACAGGGCAGGGAACACTGAAGCTTTCTTT. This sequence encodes CASSLDRAGNTEAFF. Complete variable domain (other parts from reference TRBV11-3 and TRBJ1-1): EAGVVQSPRYKIIEKKQPVAFWCNPISGHNTLYWYLQNLGQGPELLIRYENEEAVDDSQLPKDRFSAERLKGVDSTLKIQPAELGDSAVYLCASSLDRAGNTEAFFGQGTRLTVV.

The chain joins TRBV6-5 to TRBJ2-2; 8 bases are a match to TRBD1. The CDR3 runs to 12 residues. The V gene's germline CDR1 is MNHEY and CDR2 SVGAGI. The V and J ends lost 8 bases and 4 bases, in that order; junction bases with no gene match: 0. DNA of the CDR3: TGTGCCAGCGGACAGGGCACCGGGGAGCTGTTTTTT. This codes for CASGQGTGELFF.

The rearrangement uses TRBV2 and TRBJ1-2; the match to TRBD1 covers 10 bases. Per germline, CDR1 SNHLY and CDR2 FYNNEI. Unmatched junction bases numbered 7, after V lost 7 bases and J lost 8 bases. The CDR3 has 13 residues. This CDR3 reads CASKDRGFNGYTF. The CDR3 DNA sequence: TGTGCCAGCAAGGACAGGGGGTTCAACGGCTACACCTTC. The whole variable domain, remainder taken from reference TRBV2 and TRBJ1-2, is EPEVTQTPSHQVTQMGQEVILRCVPISNHLYFYWYRQILGQKVEFLVSFYNNEISEKSEIFDDQFSVERPDGSNFTLKIRSTKLEDSAMYFCASKDRGFNGYTFGSGTRLTVV.

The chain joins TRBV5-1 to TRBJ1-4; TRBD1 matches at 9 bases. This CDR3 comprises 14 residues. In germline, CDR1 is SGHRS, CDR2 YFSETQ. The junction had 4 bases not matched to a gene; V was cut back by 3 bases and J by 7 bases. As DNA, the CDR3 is TGCGCCAGCAGCTCGGACAGGGGAACTGAAAAACTGTTTTTT. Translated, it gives CASSSDRGTEKLFF.

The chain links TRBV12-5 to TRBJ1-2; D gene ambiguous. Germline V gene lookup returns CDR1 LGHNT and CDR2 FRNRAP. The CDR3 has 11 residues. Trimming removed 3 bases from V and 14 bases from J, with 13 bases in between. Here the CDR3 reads CASGFPLGETF. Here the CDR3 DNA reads TGTGCTAGTGGTTTCCCCCTCGGGGAGACCTTC.

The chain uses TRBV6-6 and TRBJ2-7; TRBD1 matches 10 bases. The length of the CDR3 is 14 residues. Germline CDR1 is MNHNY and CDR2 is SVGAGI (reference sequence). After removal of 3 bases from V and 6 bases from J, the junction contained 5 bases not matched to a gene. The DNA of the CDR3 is TGTGCCAGCAGTTATCGACAGGGGGCCTTCGAGCAGTACGTC. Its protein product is CASSYRQGAFEQYV.

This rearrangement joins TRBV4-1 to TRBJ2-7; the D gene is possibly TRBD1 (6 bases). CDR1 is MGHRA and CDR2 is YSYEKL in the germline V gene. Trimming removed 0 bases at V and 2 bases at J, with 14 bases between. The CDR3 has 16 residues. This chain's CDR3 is CASSQDRTAIPYEQYF. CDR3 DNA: TGCGCCAGCAGCCAAGATCGGACAGCGATACCCTACGAGCAGTACTTC.

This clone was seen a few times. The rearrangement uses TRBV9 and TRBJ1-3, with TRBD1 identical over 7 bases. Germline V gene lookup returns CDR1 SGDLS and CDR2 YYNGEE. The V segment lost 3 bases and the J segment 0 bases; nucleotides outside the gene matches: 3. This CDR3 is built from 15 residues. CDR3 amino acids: CASSATGSSGNTIYF. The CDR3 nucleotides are TGTGCCAGCAGCGCGACAGGGAGCTCTGGAAACACCATATATTTT.

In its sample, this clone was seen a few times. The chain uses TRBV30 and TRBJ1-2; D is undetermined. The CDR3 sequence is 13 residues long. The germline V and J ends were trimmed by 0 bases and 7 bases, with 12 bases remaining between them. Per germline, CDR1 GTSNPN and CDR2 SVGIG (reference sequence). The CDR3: CAWSVSGEAGYTF. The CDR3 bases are TGTGCCTGGAGTGTCAGCGGGGAGGCTGGCTACACCTTC.

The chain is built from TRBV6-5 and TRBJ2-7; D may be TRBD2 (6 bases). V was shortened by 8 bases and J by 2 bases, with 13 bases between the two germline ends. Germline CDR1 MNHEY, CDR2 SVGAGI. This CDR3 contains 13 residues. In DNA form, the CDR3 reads TGTGCCAGCTCCGGGGACTTTACCTACGAGCAGTACGTC. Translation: CASSGDFTYEQYV.

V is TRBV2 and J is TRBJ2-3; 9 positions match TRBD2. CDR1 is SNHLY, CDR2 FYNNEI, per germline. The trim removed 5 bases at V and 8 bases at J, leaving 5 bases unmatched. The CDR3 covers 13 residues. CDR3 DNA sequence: TGTGCCAGCAGTCCTCAGACTAGCGGTACGCAGTATTTT. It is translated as CASSPQTSGTQYF. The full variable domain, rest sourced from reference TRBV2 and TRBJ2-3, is EPEVTQTPSHQVTQMGQEVILRCVPISNHLYFYWYRQILGQKVEFLVSFYNNEISEKSEIFDDQFSVERPDGSNFTLKIRSTKLEDSAMYFCASSPQTSGTQYFGPGTRLTVL.

DNA of the CDR3: TGTGCCAGTGGGGACATAACGGGTTCTGAAGCTTTCTTT. Translated: CASGDITGSEAFF. The chain uses TRBV19 and TRBJ1-1; TRBD1 might be the D (6 bases). Trimming pared 8 bases from V and 6 bases from J, leaving 16 bases between. Per germline, CDR1 LNHDA and CDR2 SQIVND (reference sequence). The CDR3 totals 13 residues.

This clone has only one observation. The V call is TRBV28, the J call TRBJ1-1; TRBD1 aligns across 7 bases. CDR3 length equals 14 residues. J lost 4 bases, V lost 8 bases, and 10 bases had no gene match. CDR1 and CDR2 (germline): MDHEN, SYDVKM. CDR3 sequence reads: CASYKQGSATEAFF. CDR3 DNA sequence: TGTGCCAGCTACAAACAGGGGTCGGCCACTGAAGCTTTCTTT.

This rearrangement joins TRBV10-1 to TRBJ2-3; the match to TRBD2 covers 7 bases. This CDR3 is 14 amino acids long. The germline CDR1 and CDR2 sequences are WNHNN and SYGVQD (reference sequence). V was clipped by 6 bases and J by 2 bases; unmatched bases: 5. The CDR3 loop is CASSRDYSTDTQYF. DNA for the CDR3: TGCGCCAGCAGCCGGGACTACTCCACAGATACGCAGTATTTT.

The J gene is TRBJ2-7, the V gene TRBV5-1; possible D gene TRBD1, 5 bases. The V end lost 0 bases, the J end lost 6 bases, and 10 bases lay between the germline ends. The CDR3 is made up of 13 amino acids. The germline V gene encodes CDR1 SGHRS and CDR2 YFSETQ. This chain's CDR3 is CASSLGQGGEQYV. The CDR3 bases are TGCGCCAGCAGCTTGGGGCAGGGCGGCGAGCAGTACGTC.

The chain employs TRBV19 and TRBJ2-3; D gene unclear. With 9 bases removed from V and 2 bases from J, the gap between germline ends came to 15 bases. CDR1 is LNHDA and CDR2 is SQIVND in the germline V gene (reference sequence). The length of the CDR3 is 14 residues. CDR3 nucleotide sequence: TGTGCCAGCAGGAAAGACACCGTCACAGATACGCAGTATTTT. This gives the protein CASRKDTVTDTQYF.

CDR3 sequence reads: CASSLVGQATYEQYF. The CDR3 nucleotides read TGTGCCAGCAGCTTGGTAGGACAGGCGACCTACGAGCAGTACTTC. The chain recombines TRBV5-5 with TRBJ2-7, with 7 bases matching TRBD1. V gave up 0 bases and J gave up 2 bases; unmatched junction bases: 5. CDR1 is SGHKS and CDR2 is YYEKEE in the germline V gene (reference sequence). The CDR3 is 15 amino acids. Together with reference TRBV5-5 and TRBJ2-7, the CDR3 gives the full variable domain: DAGVTQSPTHLIKTRGQQVTLRCSPISGHKSVSWYQQVLGQGPQFIFQYYEKEERGRGNFPDRFSARQFPNYSSELNVNALLLGDSALYLCASSLVGQATYEQYFGPGTRLTVT.

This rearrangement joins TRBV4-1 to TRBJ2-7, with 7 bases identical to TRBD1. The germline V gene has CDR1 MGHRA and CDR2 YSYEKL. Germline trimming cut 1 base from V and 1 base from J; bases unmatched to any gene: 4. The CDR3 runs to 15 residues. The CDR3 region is CASSQAGGQSYEQYF. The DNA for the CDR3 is TGCGCCAGCAGCCAAGCTGGGGGACAGTCCTACGAGCAGTACTTC.

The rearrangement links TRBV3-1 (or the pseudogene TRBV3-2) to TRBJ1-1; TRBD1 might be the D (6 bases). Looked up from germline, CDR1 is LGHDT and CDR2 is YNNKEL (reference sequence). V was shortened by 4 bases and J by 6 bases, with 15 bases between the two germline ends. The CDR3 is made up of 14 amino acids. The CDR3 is CASSLLGGGPEAFF. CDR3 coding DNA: TGTGCCAGCAGCCTTTTAGGGGGGGGCCCTGAAGCTTTCTTT.

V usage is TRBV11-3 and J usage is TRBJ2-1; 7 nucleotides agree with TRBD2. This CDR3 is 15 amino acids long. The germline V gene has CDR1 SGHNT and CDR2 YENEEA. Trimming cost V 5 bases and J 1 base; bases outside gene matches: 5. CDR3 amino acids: CASSARLASYNEQFF. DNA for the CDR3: TGTGCCAGCAGCGCCCGACTAGCTTCCTACAATGAGCAGTTCTTC. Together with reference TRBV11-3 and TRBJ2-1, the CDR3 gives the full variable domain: EAGVVQSPRYKIIEKKQPVAFWCNPISGHNTLYWYLQNLGQGPELLIRYENEEAVDDSQLPKDRFSAERLKGVDSTLKIQPAELGDSAVYLCASSARLASYNEQFFGPGTRLTVL.

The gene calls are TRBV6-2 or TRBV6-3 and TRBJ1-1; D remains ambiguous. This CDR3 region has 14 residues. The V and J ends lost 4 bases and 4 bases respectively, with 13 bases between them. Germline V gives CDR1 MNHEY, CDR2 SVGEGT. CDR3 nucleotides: TGTGCCAGCAGTTCCCCGCCAGGTCGCACTGAAGCTTTCTTT. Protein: CASSSPPGRTEAFF.

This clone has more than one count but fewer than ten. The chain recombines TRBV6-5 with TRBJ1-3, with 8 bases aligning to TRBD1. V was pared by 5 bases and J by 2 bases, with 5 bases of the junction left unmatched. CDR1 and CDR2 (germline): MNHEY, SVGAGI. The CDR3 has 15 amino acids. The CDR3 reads CASSRTGSTGNTIYF. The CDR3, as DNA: TGTGCCAGCAGTAGGACAGGGAGCACTGGAAACACCATATATTTT.